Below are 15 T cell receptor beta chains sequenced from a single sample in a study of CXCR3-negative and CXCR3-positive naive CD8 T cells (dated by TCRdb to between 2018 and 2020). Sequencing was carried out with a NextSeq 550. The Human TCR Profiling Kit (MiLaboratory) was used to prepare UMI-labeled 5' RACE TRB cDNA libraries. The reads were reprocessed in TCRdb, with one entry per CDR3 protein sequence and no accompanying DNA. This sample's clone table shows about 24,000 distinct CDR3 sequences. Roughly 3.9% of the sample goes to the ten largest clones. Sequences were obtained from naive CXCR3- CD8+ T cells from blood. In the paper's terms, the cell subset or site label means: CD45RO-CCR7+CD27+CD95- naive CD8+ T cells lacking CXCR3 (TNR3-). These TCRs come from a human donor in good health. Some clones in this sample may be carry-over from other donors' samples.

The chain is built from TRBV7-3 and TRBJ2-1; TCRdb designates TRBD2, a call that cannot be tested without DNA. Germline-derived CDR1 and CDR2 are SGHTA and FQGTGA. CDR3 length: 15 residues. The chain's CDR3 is CASSFLPSGVGEQFF.

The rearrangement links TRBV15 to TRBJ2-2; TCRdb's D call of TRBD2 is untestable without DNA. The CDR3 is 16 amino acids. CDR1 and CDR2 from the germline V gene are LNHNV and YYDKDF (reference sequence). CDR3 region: CATSPPRGGGTGELFF. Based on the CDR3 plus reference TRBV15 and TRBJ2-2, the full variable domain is DAMVIQNPRYQVTQFGKPVTLSCSQTLNHNVMYWYQQKSSQAPKLLFHYYDKDFNNEADTPDNFQSRRPNTSFCFLDIRSPGLGDTAMYLCATSPPRGGGTGELFFGEGSRLTVL.

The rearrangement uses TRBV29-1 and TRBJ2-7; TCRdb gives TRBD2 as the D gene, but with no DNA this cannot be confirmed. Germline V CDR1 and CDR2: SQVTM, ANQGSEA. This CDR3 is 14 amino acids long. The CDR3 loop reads CSVAGGPGSYEQYF.

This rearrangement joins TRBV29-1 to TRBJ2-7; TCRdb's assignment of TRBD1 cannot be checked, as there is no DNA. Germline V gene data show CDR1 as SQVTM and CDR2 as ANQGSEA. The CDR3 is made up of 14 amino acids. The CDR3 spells CSAKPTGLAHEQYF.

CDR3 sequence: CSVYSGLEQFF. The rearrangement joins TRBV29-1 to TRBJ2-1. Germline V gene lookup returns CDR1 SQVTM and CDR2 ANQGSEA. The CDR3 is made up of 11 amino acids.

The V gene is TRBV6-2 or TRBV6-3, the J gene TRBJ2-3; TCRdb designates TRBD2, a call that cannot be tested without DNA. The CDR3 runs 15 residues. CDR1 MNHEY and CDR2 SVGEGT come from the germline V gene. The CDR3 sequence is CASSYSGGVTDTQYF.

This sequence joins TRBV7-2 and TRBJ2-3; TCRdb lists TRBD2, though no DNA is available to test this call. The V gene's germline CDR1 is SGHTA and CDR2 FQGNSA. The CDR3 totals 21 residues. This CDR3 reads CASSLASGLAGGEPHTDTQYF.

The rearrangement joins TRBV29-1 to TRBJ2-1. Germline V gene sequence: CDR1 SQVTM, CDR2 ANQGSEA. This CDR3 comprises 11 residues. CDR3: CSVEWYNEQFF.

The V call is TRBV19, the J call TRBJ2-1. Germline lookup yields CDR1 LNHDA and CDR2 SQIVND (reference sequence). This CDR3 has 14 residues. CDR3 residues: CASSMRTLYNEQFF.

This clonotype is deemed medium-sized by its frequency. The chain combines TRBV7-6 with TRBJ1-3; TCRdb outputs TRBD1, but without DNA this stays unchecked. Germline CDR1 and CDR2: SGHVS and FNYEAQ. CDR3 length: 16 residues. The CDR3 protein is CASSAILRGSGNTIYF.

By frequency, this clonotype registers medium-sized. The CDR3 loop is CASSPTTGEVETQYF. The chain links TRBV6-2 or TRBV6-3 to TRBJ2-5; TCRdb calls TRBD1, which cannot be checked without DNA. The CDR3 sequence is 15 residues long. CDR1 is MNHEY, CDR2 SVGEGT, per germline.

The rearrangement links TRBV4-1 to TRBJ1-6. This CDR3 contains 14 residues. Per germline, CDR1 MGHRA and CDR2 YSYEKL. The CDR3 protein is CASSQEEGNSPLHF.

The CDR3 region is CSARDPAHYEQYF. The chain couples TRBV20-1 to TRBJ2-7. This CDR3 is 13 amino acids long. Germline CDR1 and CDR2: DFQATT and SNEGSKA (reference sequence).

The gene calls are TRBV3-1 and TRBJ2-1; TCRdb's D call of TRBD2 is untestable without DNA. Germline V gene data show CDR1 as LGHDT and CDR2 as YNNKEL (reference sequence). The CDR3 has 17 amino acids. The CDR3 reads CASSQDRLREGHHEQFF.

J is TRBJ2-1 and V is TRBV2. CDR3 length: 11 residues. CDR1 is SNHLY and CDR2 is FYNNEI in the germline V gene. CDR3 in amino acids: CASSGGNEQFF.